The text below deals with one TCR beta chain. The antigen it recognizes is unknown. No qualities accompany the bases; no much larger clone lies one base away. Libraries were built with the immunoSEQ multiplex PCR assay. A mixture of 60 forward primers for TCR Vbeta segments and 13 reverse primers for TCR Jbeta segments was used in the multiplex PCR. The CDR3 region of rearranged TCR beta genes was amplified from genomic DNA with a multiplex PCR assay. On the Illumina HiSeq System, the amplified TCR beta libraries were sequenced as 87-base-pair reads. As for the original processing: A later analysis tallied about 77 million unique TCR beta chains across the approximately 670 repertoires, and approximately 9.9 million of those chains were shared by two or more donors. Raw reads were error-corrected and collapsed into unique sequences by a nearest-neighbor algorithm in which closely related sequences were merged to remove PCR and sequencing errors. To assign V, D and J gene segments, CDR3 sequences were aligned to IMGT reference sequences. For a sequence to be retained, a match of at least six nucleotides to both a V gene segment and a J gene segment was required. A rearrangement was called productive if the CDR3 had no stop codons and remained in frame with V and J, and every other rearrangement was called non-productive. Following IMGT convention, CDR3 was defined as the stretch from the second conserved V-encoded cysteine up to the conserved J-encoded phenylalanine. The earlier analysis of 500 to 750 of the donors excluded any sequence lacking an unambiguous match to a single V gene segment. An earlier analysis of several hundred of the donors called V segments functional above 56.7% productive rearrangements and segregating when the between-donor standard deviation exceeded 5%. A statistical classification framework was built to diagnose cytomegalovirus status from the catalog of TCR beta chain sequences. In a later analysis, V and J genes were assigned by comparing TCR nucleotide sequences against IMGT/GENE-DB human TR gene sequences. A later analysis assigned CDR3 sequences and most-parsimonious VDJ recombination scenarios with the TCRdist pipeline. In a later analysis, each TCR beta chain was defined by its CDR3 amino acid sequence together with its V-gene family, and reads lacking a unique V-gene family were excluded. In a later analysis, nearly 600 highly shared, low-generation-probability nucleotide sequences were removed to address suspected cross-contamination and a sequencing artifact. In a later analysis, a clonal expansion index for each public chain was calculated from normalized within-repertoire ranks of inferred template counts. A later analysis computed generation probabilities with a VDJ recombination model fitted to out-of-frame rearrangements, and checked the results against IGoR. In a later analysis, hypergeometric tests were used to score TCR-TCR, TCR-HLA and TCR-CMV co-occurrence, with a repertoire-size bias correction applied to TCR pairs. A later analysis estimated false discovery rates by permuting HLA or CMV assignments 20 times. A later analysis grouped co-occurring TCRs with DBSCAN, adding TCRdist sequence similarity when clustering within HLA-allele-positive subsets. Co-occurrence clustering excluded repertoires with fewer than 30,000 or more than 120,000 public chains, plus five with anomalous nucleotide sharing. Here the immuneACCESS table is served through TCRdb, limited to in-frame sequences with V and J called. Missing clones are a known gap in these copies; in checked studies unresolved V genes cover under half, and the rest lacks a known reason. The DNA gave D and trimming, while V, J and clone size come from that table. Within this sample are some 150,000 clones, with 70% of them counted one time only. The ten top clones hold roughly 1.7% of the sample.

In total, approximately 690 healthy bone marrow donors made up the cohort. All cohort members were sampled while nominally healthy, although unrecorded immune exposures were likely present. The donor tested CMV seronegative and was one of the 352 seronegative cohort members. A peripheral blood sample was provided by each donor, and peripheral blood mononuclear cells were used for TCR beta sequencing. The Qiagen DNeasy Blood Extraction Kit was used to extract genomic DNA from the blood cell samples. The V and J ends are trimmed by 5 bases and 5 bases, leaving 13 bases between them. The CDR3, cysteine through phenylalanine, is 13 amino acids long. CDR3 DNA only is kept here, 39 bases in frame from base 1. The germline V gene (reference sequence) gives CDR1 as SGHAT and CDR2 as FQDESV. The sample originates from a study of cytomegalovirus exposure and HLA in healthy donors (dated by TCRdb to the late 2010s). Notes on the research overall: An earlier analysis of some 600 of the donors reported 250 to 350 Gb of sequence data and about 120 million unique TCR beta sequences obtained from some 170 million T cells. Approximately 300 gigabases of sequencing data and around 90 million unique TCR sequences made up an early release that covered approximately 700 HLA-typed donors. Of the approximately 400 genotyped donors, over 65% fell in the genetic ancestry cluster associated with self-reported Caucasian donors. The study aimed to test whether cataloging public T cell receptors could reveal signatures of past pathogen exposure. The study used immunosequencing to profile the T cell repertoires of 666 subjects and linked those repertoires to cytomegalovirus serostatus. A separate validation cohort of roughly 130 different subjects was used in addition to the approximately 670-subject first cohort. High-throughput TCR immunosequencing, statistical association of individual TCRs with disease status, and machine learning were combined to predict cytomegalovirus infection status. In a later analysis, previously published TCR beta repertoires from 550 to 750 donors were re-analyzed and high-resolution HLA genotyping was added so that TCR occurrence patterns could be studied. Rather than using new phenotypic data, the later analysis identified candidate immune exposures from TCR beta sequences and from how often those sequences occurred across donors. In an earlier analysis of over 550 of the donors, high-throughput TCR beta sequencing was used to judge whether each TCR beta V gene segment behaved as functional or pseudogenic. Alongside the repertoire data, information on donor age, sex, ethnicity and CMV serostatus was compiled. A later genetic analysis took genome-wide SNP genotypes for about 65% of the roughly 670 donors and used that subset as a discovery cohort. Every repertoire in the discovery cohort had been generated on one and the same sequencing platform. Both class I and class II loci were covered by HLA typing, at four-digit resolution. Typing coverage differed by locus: A, B, C, DRB1 and DQB1 were typed in about 620-640 donors, DQA1 in about 500, DPA1 in 600 to 610, and DPB1 in just under 490. Several DR-DQ haplotypes were handled as single units for association and clustering because linkage in the cohort was strong. Among under 450 genotyped donors of the cohort, an average of around 240,000 unique TCR beta nucleotide sequences were sequenced per donor, roughly a sixth of them non-productive.

Findings and caveats that apply to the study as a whole: Linkage disequilibrium might explain the correlated functional status among segregating V segments, but an unknown experimental factor could not be ruled out. A few of the identified cytomegalovirus-associated TCR beta chains were confirmed in vitro to be specific for cytomegalovirus antigens. In a later analysis, TCR association rates were found to vary across HLA loci, with the most associated TCRs seen for DRB1 alleles and the fewest for HLA-C alleles. The earlier analysis of a few hundred of the donors excluded over 15 rarely observed V segments, including chromosome 9 orphons, because counts were too low. Most TCR sequences were seen in very few donors, while some public TCRs were found in many individuals. A group of highly shared sequence variants was considered likely to be a technical artifact of the sequencing pipeline. A later analysis associated about 17,000 TCR beta sequences with specific HLA alleles at a false discovery rate of 0.05. Sequencing depth was assumed to be roughly uniform across donors in the presence/absence analyses, though that assumption may not hold. In a later genetic analysis, fewer N-insertions in productive TCRs were reported among donors in an Asian-associated ancestry cluster than the roughly 700-donor mean. In a later analysis, several top co-occurrence clusters were reported to appear linked to parvovirus B19, influenza, CMV and Epstein-Barr virus. Some IMGT-functional V segments, including TRBV6-2 and TRBV6-3, could not be distinguished by the 87-base-pair reads and were therefore excluded. In this cohort, only TCR beta chains were sequenced, and detectable features were limited by the absence of alpha or paired-chain data. When HLA alleles, especially DR and DQ, strongly co-occurred, TCR associations were difficult to assign to individual alleles. Cytomegalovirus status was reported to be diagnosed by the classifier with high specificity and sensitivity in both the original and validation cohorts. A further reported finding was that TCR beta sequences accurately predicted the HLA-A and HLA-B alleles for most subjects in the first cohort. In a later analysis, most CMV-associated TCR beta chains were found to appear HLA-restricted, with HLA associations seemingly driven largely by CMV exposure. In an earlier analysis of some 500 of the donors, most TCR beta V segments were observed in productive rearrangements about 90% or about 30% of the time, broadly matching IMGT annotations. In a later analysis, HLA-associated TCR beta chains showed more clonal expansion and lower generation probabilities than non-associated chains that were equally common. HLA typing was unavailable for some donors at each locus, so association tests used only the typed subset. In the study, some 160 TCR beta chains were listed as associated with cytomegalovirus. An association between a missense DCLRE1C variant and V-gene and J-gene trimming of TCR beta chains was found in a later genetic analysis and replicated in an independent cohort. The authors suggested that the approach could potentially be generalized to other disease states and immunological phenotypes. For the cohort, immune exposure information was limited to CMV serostatus.

Material for sequencing was PBMCs. This TCR derives from a woman aged 30 to 39 in good health and CMV-seronegative. This receptor chain uses TRBV11-1 and TRBJ2-7; a tentative D match to TRBD2 spans 6 bases. The CDR3 region has the sequence CASSLSRDNEQYF. The nucleotide sequence is given as TGTGCCAGCAGCCTTTCGCGGGATAACGAGCAGTACTTC.